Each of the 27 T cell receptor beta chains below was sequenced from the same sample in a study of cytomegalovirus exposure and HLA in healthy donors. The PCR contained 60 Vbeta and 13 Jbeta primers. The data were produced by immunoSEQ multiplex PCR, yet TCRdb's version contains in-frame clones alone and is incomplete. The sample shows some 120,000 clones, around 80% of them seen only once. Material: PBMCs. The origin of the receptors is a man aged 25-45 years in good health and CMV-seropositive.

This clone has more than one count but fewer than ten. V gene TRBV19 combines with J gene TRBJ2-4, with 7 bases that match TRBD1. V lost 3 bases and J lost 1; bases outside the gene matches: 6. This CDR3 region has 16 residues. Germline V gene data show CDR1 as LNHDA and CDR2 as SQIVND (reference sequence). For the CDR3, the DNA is TGTGCCAGTAGTATCACAGGGGTAGTGGCCAAAAACATTCAGTACTTC. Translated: CASSITGVVAKNIQYF. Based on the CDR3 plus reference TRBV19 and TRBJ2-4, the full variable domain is DGGITQSPKYLFRKEGQNVTLSCEQNLNHDAMYWYRQDPGQGLRLIYYSQIVNDFQKGDIAEGYSVSREKKESFPLTVTSAQKNPTAFYLCASSITGVVAKNIQYFGAGTRLSVL.

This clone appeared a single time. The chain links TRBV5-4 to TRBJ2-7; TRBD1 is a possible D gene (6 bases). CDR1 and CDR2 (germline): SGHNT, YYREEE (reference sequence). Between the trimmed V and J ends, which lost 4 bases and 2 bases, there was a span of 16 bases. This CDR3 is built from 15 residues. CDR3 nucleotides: TGTGCCAGCAGCGGTGGACAGATTTCAACCTACGAGCAGTACTTC. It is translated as CASSGGQISTYEQYF.

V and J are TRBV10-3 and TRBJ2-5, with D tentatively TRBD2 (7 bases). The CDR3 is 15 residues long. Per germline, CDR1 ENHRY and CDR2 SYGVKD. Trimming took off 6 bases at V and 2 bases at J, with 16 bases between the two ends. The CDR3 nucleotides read TGTGCCATCAGGGTTAGCGAGGGGGGGCAAGAGACCCAGTACTTC. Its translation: CAIRVSEGGQETQYF.

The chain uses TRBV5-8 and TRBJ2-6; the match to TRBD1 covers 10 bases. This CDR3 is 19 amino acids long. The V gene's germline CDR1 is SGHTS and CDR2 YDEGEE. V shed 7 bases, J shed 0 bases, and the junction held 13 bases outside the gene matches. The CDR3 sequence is CASSPPPGTGVSGANVLTF. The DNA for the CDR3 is TGTGCCAGCTCTCCTCCCCCAGGGACAGGGGTCTCTGGGGCCAACGTCCTGACTTTC.

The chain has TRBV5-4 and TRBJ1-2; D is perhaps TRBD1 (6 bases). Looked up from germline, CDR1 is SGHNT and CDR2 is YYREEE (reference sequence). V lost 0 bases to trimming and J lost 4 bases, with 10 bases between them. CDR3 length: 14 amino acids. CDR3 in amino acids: CASSLGTELYGYTF. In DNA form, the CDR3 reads TGTGCCAGCAGCTTGGGGACAGAGCTCTATGGCTACACCTTC.

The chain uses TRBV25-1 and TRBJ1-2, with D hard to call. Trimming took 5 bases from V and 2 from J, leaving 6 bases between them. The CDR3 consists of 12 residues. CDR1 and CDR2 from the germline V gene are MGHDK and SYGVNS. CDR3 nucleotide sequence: TGTGCCAGCAGTTCGGGGAACTATGGCTACACCTTC. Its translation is CASSSGNYGYTF.

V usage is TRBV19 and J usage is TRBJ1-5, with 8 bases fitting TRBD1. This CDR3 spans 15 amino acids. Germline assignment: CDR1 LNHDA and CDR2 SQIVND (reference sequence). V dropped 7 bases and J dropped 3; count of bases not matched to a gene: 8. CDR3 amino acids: CASTPSRGLNQPQHF. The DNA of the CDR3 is TGTGCCAGTACGCCTTCCAGGGGGCTCAATCAGCCCCAGCATTTT.

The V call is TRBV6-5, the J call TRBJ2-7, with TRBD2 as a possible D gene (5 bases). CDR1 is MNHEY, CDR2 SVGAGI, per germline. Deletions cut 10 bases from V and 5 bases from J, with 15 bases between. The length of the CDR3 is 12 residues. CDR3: CAMGRPGDEQYF. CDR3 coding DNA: TGTGCCATGGGAAGGCCCGGGGACGAGCAGTACTTC.

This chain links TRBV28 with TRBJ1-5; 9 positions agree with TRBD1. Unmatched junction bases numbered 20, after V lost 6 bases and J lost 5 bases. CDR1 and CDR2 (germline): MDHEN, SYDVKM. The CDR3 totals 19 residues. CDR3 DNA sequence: TGTGCCAGCAGGGATAGTGGACAGGGGCTCGTTAGTAGTCATCAGCCCCAGCATTTT. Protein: CASRDSGQGLVSSHQPQHF.

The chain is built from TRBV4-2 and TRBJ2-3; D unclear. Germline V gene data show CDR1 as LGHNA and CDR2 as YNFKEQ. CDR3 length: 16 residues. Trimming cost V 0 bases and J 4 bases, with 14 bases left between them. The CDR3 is CASSQDFESTADTQYF. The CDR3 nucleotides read TGTGCCAGCAGCCAAGATTTCGAGAGTACCGCAGATACGCAGTATTTT.

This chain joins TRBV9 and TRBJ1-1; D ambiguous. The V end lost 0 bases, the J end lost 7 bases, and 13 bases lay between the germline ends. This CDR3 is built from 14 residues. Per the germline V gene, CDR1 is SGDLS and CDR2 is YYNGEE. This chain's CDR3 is CASSVVQKSGEAFF. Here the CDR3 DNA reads TGTGCCAGCAGCGTAGTACAGAAGAGCGGTGAAGCTTTCTTT.

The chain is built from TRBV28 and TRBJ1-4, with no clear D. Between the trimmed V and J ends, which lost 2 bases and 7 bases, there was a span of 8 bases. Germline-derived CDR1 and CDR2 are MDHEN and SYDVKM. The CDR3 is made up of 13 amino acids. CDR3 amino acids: CASSLEFSEKLFF. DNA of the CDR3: TGTGCCAGCAGTTTAGAGTTTAGTGAAAAACTGTTTTTT.

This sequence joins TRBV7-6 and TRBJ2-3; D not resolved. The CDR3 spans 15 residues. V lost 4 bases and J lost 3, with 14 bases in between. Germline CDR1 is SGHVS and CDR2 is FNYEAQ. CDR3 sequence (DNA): TGTGCCAGCAGCTCTACCGTCGGGTGGACAGATACGCAGTATTTT. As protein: CASSSTVGWTDTQYF.

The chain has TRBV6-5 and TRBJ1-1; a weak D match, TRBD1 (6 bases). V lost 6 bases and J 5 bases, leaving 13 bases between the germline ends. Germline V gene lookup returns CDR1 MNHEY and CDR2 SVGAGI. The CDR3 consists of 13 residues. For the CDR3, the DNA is TGTGCCAGCAGACCGACAGGAAAGACTGAAGCTTTCTTT. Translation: CASRPTGKTEAFF.

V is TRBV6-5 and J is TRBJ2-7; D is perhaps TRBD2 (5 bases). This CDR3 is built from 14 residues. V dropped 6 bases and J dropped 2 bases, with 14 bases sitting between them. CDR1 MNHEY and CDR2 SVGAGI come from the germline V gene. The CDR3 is CASSPLRAAYEQYF. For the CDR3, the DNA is TGTGCCAGCAGCCCCCTAAGAGCGGCCTACGAGCAGTACTTC.

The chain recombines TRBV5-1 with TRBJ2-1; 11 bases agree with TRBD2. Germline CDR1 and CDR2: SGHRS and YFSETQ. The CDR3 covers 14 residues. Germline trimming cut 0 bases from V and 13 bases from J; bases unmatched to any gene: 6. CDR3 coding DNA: TGCGCCAGCAGCTTGGATACTAGCGGGAGCCGTCAGTTCTTC. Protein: CASSLDTSGSRQFF.

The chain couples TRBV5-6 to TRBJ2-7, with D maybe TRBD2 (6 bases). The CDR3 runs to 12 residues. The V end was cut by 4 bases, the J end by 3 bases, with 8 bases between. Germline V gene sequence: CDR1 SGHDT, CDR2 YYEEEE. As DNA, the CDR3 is TGTGCCAGCAGCACGACTAGCTACGAGCAGTACTTC. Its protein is CASSTTSYEQYF.

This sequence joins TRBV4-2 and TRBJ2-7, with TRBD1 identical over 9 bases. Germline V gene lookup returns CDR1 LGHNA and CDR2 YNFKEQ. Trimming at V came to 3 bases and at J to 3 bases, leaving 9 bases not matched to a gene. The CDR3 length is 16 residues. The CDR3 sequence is CASSQIPGTGNYEQYF. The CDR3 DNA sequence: TGTGCCAGCAGCCAGATACCCGGGACAGGGAACTACGAGCAGTACTTC.

The CDR3 bases are TGCAGCGTTGATTCTGGGAGAGCTTTCTTT. Amino acid sequence: CSVDSGRAFF. The chain has TRBV29-1 and TRBJ1-1, with D hard to call. This CDR3 contains 10 residues. The germline V gene encodes CDR1 SQVTM and CDR2 ANQGSEA. Trimming removed 3 bases from V and 10 bases from J, with 9 bases in between.

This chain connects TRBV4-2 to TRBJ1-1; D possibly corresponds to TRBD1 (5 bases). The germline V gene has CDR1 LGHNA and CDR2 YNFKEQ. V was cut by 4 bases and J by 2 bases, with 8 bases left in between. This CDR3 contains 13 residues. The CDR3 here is CASSLGTNTEAFF. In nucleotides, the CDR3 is TGTGCCAGCAGCCTCGGGACTAACACTGAAGCTTTCTTT.

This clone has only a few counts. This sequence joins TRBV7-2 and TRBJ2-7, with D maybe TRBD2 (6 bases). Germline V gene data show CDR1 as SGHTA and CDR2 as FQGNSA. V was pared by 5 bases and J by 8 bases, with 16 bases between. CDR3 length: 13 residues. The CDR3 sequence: CASSRDWNTKQYF. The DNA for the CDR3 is TGTGCCAGCAGCCGGGACTGGAATACAAAGCAGTACTTC.

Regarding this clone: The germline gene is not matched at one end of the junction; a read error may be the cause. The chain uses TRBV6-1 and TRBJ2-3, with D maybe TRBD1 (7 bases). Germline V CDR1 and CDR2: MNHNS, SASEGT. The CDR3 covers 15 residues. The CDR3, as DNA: TGTGCCACCAGTCAGGGGGAGGCTAGCACAGATACGCAGTATTTT. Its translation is CATSQGEASTDTQYF.

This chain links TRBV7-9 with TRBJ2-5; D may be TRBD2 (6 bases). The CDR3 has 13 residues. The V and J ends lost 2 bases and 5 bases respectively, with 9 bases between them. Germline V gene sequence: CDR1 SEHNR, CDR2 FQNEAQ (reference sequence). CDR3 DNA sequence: TGTGCCAGCAGCTTATTCGGGGGTGAGACCCAGTACTTC. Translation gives CASSLFGGETQYF.

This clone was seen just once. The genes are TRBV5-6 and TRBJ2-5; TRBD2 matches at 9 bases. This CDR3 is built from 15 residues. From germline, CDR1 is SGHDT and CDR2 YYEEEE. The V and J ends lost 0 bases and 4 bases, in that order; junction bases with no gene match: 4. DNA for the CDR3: TGTGCCAGCAGCTTGGGTCCTAGCGGGGTAGAGACCCAGTACTTC. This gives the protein CASSLGPSGVETQYF.

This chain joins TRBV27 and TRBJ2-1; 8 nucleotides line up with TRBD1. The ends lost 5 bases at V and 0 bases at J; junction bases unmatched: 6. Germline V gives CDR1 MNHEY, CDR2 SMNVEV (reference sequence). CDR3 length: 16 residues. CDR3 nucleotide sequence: TGTGCCAGCAGTCCTCGACAGGGGATCTCCTACAATGAGCAGTTCTTC. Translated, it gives CASSPRQGISYNEQFF.

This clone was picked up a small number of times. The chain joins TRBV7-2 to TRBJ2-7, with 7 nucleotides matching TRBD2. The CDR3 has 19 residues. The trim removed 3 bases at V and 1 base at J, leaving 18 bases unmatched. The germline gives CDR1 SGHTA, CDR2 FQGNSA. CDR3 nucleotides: TGTGCCAGCAGCTTGAGCACCGCGAGGGTAACAGCGGGGTCCTACGAGCAGTACTTC. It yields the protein CASSLSTARVTAGSYEQYF.

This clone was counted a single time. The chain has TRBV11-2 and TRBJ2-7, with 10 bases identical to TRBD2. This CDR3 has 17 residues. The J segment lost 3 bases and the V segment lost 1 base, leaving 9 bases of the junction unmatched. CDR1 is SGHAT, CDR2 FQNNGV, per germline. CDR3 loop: CASSLARVVAGGYEQYF. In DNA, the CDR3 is TGTGCCAGCAGCTTAGCTCGAGTTGTAGCGGGAGGCTACGAGCAGTACTTC. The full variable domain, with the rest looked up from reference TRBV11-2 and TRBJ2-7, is EAGVAQSPRYKIIEKRQSVAFWCNPISGHATLYWYQQILGQGPKLLIQFQNNGVVDDSQLPKDRFSAERLKGVDSTLKIQPAKLEDSAVYLCASSLARVVAGGYEQYFGPGTRLTVT.